A single sample gave rise to the 9 T cell receptor beta chains below, sequenced in a study of cytomegalovirus exposure and HLA in healthy donors listed by TCRdb under 2017. Library preparation employed the immunoSEQ multiplex PCR assay. For the multiplex PCR, a mixture combining 60 forward primers for TCR Vbeta segments and 13 reverse primers for TCR Jbeta segments was used. The source is immuneACCESS, and TCRdb retained only in-frame sequences with V and J called. Part of the clones is not carried over; for the studies checked, unresolved V genes explain less than half of this, and the remainder is unexplained. The sample has about 160,000 clones on record, around four fifths of them singletons. The ten largest account for over 0.95% of the sample. Sequencing was carried out using PBMCs. Receptors originate from a woman between 45 and 65 years old in good health and CMV-seronegative.

The chain couples TRBV28 to TRBJ1-5; D is perhaps TRBD1 (5 bases). V shed 10 bases and J shed 4 bases, with 14 bases lying between them. This CDR3 spans 13 amino acids. Germline CDR1 reads MDHEN; CDR2 reads SYDVKM. CDR3 residues: CAILQGSNQPQHF. CDR3 DNA sequence: TGTGCCATTCTTCAGGGATCAAATCAGCCCCAGCATTTT. The variable domain in full, with the rest retrieved from reference TRBV28 and TRBJ1-5, is DVKVTQSSRYLVKRTGEKVFLECVQDMDHENMFWYRQDPGLGLRLIYFSYDVKMKEKGDIPEGYSVSREKKERFSLILESASTNQTSMYLCAILQGSNQPQHFGDGTRLSIL.

The CDR3 region is CASSDRAHEQYF. The CDR3 bases are TGTGCCAGCTCCGACAGGGCTCACGAGCAGTACTTC. The chain uses TRBV18 and TRBJ2-7, with TRBD1 matching 7 bases. Germline CDR1 KGHSH, CDR2 LQKENI. The V and J ends lost 6 bases and 5 bases, in that order; junction bases with no gene match: 4. The CDR3 runs to 12 residues.

This clone was observed a few times. V gene TRBV5-6 combines with J gene TRBJ2-3, with D possibly being TRBD2 (6 bases). Germline V lookup: CDR1 SGHDT, CDR2 YYEEEE. V was pared by 3 bases and J by 11 bases, with 22 bases between. The CDR3 covers 15 residues. CDR3 sequence reads: CASSYRDGGTMEQYF. The CDR3 DNA reads TGTGCCAGCAGCTACCGGGACGGGGGTACCATGGAGCAGTATTTT.

V gene TRBV4-3 combines with J gene TRBJ1-2; 7 bases match TRBD1. V was pared by 4 bases and J by 2 bases, with 4 bases of the junction left unmatched. CDR3 length equals 14 residues. Germline V gene lookup returns CDR1 LGHNA and CDR2 YSLEER. CDR3 sequence reads: CASSPGQANYGYTF. The CDR3 region has the DNA TGCGCCAGCAGCCCAGGACAGGCAAACTATGGCTACACCTTC.

The chain combines TRBV10-1 with TRBJ2-7; 9 bases agree with TRBD2. Per the germline V gene, CDR1 is WNHNN and CDR2 is SYGVQD (reference sequence). Trimming cost V 6 bases and J 0 bases; bases outside gene matches: 9. The CDR3 contains 16 residues. The chain's CDR3 is CASRKATGLASYEQYF. Written as DNA, the CDR3 is TGCGCCAGCAGAAAAGCCACGGGACTAGCCTCCTACGAGCAGTACTTC.

The rearrangement links TRBV7-2 to TRBJ1-4; possible D gene TRBD1, 5 bases. The CDR3 runs 13 residues. From germline, CDR1 is SGHTA and CDR2 FQGNSA. Trimming left V 10 bases short and J 8 bases short, with 17 bases between. The CDR3 loop is CAITDIVGEKLFF. In DNA form, the CDR3 reads TGTGCCATCACGGACATTGTGGGGGAAAAACTGTTTTTT.

This sequence joins TRBV15 and TRBJ2-3; D gene unclear. The V gene's germline CDR1 is LNHNV and CDR2 YYDKDF (reference sequence). V shed 5 bases and J shed 2 bases, with 5 bases lying between them. The CDR3 loop spans 12 amino acids. CDR3 sequence: CATSFLTDTQYF. Here the CDR3 DNA reads TGTGCCACCAGCTTCCTCACAGATACGCAGTATTTT.

This chain uses TRBV18 with TRBJ2-5, with D perhaps TRBD2 (5 bases). Germline CDR1 and CDR2: KGHSH and LQKENI. The CDR3 runs 14 residues. The V gene lost 3 bases and the J gene lost 5 bases, with 13 bases spanning the gap. The CDR3 loop is CASSPSPSYETQYF. The CDR3 DNA reads as TGTGCCAGCTCACCTTCCCCTAGCTATGAGACCCAGTACTTC.

This clone was picked up one time. The chain combines TRBV10-1 with TRBJ2-7, with D possibly matching TRBD2 (6 bases). Germline assignment: CDR1 WNHNN and CDR2 SYGVQD (reference sequence). The length of the CDR3 is 13 residues. Deletions cut 4 bases from V and 3 bases from J, with 10 bases between. The CDR3 is CASSVGRGYEQYF. The CDR3 nucleotides are TGCGCCAGCAGTGTAGGGCGGGGCTACGAGCAGTACTTC.